The 14 T cell receptor beta chains below come from one sample, sequenced in a study of cytomegalovirus exposure and HLA in healthy donors (dated by TCRdb to 2016 to 2017). Library prep was done by the immunoSEQ multiplex PCR assay. A mixture of 60 forward primers for TCR Vbeta segments and 13 reverse primers for TCR Jbeta segments was used in the multiplex PCR. TCRdb mirrors the immuneACCESS table, restricted to in-frame sequences. Some clones are absent from its copies; in checked studies, under half trace to an unresolved V gene, and the reason for the others is unknown. The sample table shows about 170,000 clones, and approximately 80% are seen once. The ten largest clones capture roughly 4.5% of the sample. Sequencing was done on a sample of PBMCs. The receptors were gathered from a woman between 50 and 59 years old in good health and CMV-seropositive.

The chain joins TRBV5-5 to TRBJ1-5; 10 bases match TRBD1. Germline V gene data show CDR1 as SGHKS and CDR2 as YYEKEE (reference sequence). Trimming at V came to 3 bases and at J to 4 bases, leaving 4 bases not matched to a gene. The CDR3 totals 15 residues. CDR3 in DNA: TGTGCCAGCAGCTCCCGGGACAGGGGAAATCAGCCCCAGCATTTT. As protein: CASSSRDRGNQPQHF.

The V and J genes are TRBV6-5 and TRBJ1-2, with 9 bases that match TRBD1. V lost 6 bases, J lost 4 bases, and 6 bases stayed unmatched. The CDR3 runs to 14 residues. Germline CDR1 and CDR2: MNHEY and SVGAGI. CDR3 in amino acids: CASRGQGLSYGYTF. The CDR3 region has the DNA TGTGCCAGCAGAGGACAGGGGTTATCCTATGGCTACACCTTC.

This chain joins TRBV4-3 and TRBJ2-1; 7 positions match TRBD1. The CDR3 is 14 amino acids. Trimming removed 4 bases from V and 4 bases from J; junction bases left unmatched: 4. The germline CDR1 and CDR2 sequences are LGHNA and YSLEER. CDR3 nucleotides: TGCGCCAGCAGCCCGGACAGGTCTTACAATGAGCAGTTCTTC. Translating gives CASSPDRSYNEQFF.

The CDR3 spells CASSTQAGTEAFF. The CDR3 nucleotides are TGTGCCAGCTCCACCCAGGCTGGCACTGAAGCTTTCTTT. The V gene is TRBV7-3, the J gene TRBJ1-1; D is undetermined. CDR3 length equals 13 residues. V was pared by 8 bases and J by 4 bases, with 14 bases between. Germline V gene lookup returns CDR1 SGHTA and CDR2 FQGTGA.

V and J are TRBV27 and TRBJ1-2; 9 positions agree with TRBD1. The CDR3 consists of 15 residues. Germline-derived CDR1 and CDR2 are MNHEY and SMNVEV (reference sequence). The ends lost 5 bases at V and 2 bases at J; junction bases unmatched: 6. CDR3 in DNA: TGTGCCAGCAGTACCTCGGGACAGGGCAACTATGGCTACACCTTC. This translates into CASSTSGQGNYGYTF.

In DNA form, the CDR3 reads TGCGCCAGCAGCCCGAGCTCGGGGTCTTCCAGCAATTCACCCCTCCACTTT. It specifies CASSPSSGSSSNSPLHF. The gene calls are TRBV5-1 and TRBJ1-6; D remains unclear. Germline CDR1 reads SGHRS; CDR2 reads YFSETQ. This CDR3 is 17 amino acids long. Trimming took off 4 bases at V and 7 bases at J, with 21 bases between the two ends.

The rearrangement uses TRBV25-1 and TRBJ2-7; 8 bases align to TRBD2. In germline, CDR1 is MGHDK, CDR2 SYGVNS. The CDR3 length is 16 residues. The V and J ends lost 5 bases and 5 bases, in that order; junction bases with no gene match: 14. The DNA of the CDR3 is TGTGCCAGCAGTTCACGACCGGGACTAGGCGACAACGAGCAGTACTTC. It codes for CASSSRPGLGDNEQYF.

A few counts support this clone. The CDR3 reads CASSLGLAGRADIQYF. The CDR3 DNA reads TGCGCCAGCAGCCTAGGACTAGCGGGACGAGCGGACATTCAGTACTTC. The gene calls are TRBV5-1 and TRBJ2-4; 12 bases map to TRBD2. CDR1 and CDR2 from the germline V gene are SGHRS and YFSETQ. CDR3 length equals 16 residues. With 4 bases clipped from V and 8 bases from J, the junction kept 10 bases outside the gene matches.

This clone came up once. The CDR3 is CASSQDYRGDYGYTF. For the CDR3, the DNA is TGCGCCAGCAGCCAAGATTACAGGGGTGACTATGGCTACACCTTC. This chain links TRBV4-3 with TRBJ1-2; 7 positions match TRBD1. The V and J ends lost 0 bases and 3 bases, in that order; junction bases with no gene match: 4. The CDR3 runs to 15 residues. CDR1 is LGHNA and CDR2 is YSLEER in the germline V gene.

The gene calls are TRBV4-2 and TRBJ2-2; 12 bases fit TRBD2. Germline assignment: CDR1 LGHNA and CDR2 YNFKEQ. CDR3 length equals 18 residues. V trimming: 4 bases; J trimming: 2 bases; junction bases outside the gene matches: 8. The CDR3 nucleotides are TGTGCCAGCAGCCGGAAACTAGCGGGGGGTCGTAACACCGGGGAGCTGTTTTTT. Translated: CASSRKLAGGRNTGELFF.

The V and J genes are TRBV4-1 and TRBJ1-2; D gene uncertain. CDR3 length: 15 residues. Between the trimmed V and J ends, which lost 0 bases and 4 bases, there was a span of 12 bases. The V gene's germline CDR1 is MGHRA and CDR2 YSYEKL. CDR3: CASSQEEERLYGYTF. The DNA for the CDR3 is TGCGCCAGCAGCCAAGAGGAGGAGCGCCTCTATGGCTACACCTTC.

The chain uses TRBV27 and TRBJ1-2; no firm D call. The germline gives CDR1 MNHEY, CDR2 SMNVEV (reference sequence). V was clipped by 2 bases and J by 4 bases, with 11 bases between them. This CDR3 is built from 14 residues. The CDR3 DNA follows: TGTGCCAGCAGTTTAGGCCCGCACCGCTATGGCTACACCTTC. It translates to CASSLGPHRYGYTF.

The V and J genes are TRBV30 and TRBJ1-5; the D gene is possibly TRBD1 (6 bases). The CDR3 covers 12 residues. Trimming took 1 base from V and 7 from J, leaving 8 bases between them. Germline V gene sequence: CDR1 GTSNPN, CDR2 SVGIG (reference sequence). The CDR3, as DNA: TGTGCCTGGAGTGGGGGGCTGCAGCCCCAGCATTTT. It is translated as CAWSGGLQPQHF.

The chain couples TRBV7-2 to TRBJ1-1, with 11 bases matching TRBD1. This CDR3 has 15 residues. V shed 4 bases, J shed 4 bases, and the junction held 5 bases outside the gene matches. Germline assignment: CDR1 SGHTA and CDR2 FQGNSA. CDR3 nucleotide sequence: TGTGCCAGCAGCTACAGGACAGGGGGCGTCACTGAAGCTTTCTTT. Translation gives CASSYRTGGVTEAFF.